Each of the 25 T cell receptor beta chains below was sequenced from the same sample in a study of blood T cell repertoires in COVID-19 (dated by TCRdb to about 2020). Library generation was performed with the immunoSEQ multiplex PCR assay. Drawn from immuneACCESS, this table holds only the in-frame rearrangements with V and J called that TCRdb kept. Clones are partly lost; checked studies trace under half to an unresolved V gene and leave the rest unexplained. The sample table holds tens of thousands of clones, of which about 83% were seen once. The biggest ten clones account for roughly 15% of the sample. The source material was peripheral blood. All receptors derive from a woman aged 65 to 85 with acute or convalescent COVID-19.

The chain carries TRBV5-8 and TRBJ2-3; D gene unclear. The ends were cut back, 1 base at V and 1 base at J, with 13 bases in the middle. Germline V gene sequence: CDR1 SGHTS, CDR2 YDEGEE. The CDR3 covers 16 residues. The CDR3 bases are TGTGCCAGCAGCTTGCGTTCGCGTTTTCGCACAGATACGCAGTATTTT. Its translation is CASSLRSRFRTDTQYF. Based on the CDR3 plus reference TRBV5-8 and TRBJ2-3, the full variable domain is EAGVTQSPTHLIKTRGQQATLRCSPISGHTSVYWYQQALGLGLQFLLWYDEGEERNRGNFPPRFSGRQFPNYSSELNVNALELEDSALYLCASSLRSRFRTDTQYFGPGTRLTVL.

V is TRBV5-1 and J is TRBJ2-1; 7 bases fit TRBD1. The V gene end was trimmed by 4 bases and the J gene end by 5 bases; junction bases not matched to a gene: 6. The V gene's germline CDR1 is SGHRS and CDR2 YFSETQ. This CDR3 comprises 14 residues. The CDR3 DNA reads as TGCGCCAGCAGCCGACAGGGATGGGACAATGAGCAGTTCTTC. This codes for CASSRQGWDNEQFF.

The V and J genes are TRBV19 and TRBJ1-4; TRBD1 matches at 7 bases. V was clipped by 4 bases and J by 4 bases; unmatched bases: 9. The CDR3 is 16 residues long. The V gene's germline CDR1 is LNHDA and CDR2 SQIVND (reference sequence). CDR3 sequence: CASSTQGGWSNEKLFF. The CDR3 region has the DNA TGTGCCAGTAGTACTCAGGGGGGCTGGAGTAATGAAAAACTGTTTTTT.

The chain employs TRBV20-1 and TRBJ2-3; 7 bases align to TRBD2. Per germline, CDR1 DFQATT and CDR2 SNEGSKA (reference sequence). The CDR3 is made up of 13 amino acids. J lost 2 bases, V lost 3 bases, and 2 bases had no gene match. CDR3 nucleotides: TGCAGTGCTAGTGCGGGAGTCACAGATACGCAGTATTTT. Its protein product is CSASAGVTDTQYF.

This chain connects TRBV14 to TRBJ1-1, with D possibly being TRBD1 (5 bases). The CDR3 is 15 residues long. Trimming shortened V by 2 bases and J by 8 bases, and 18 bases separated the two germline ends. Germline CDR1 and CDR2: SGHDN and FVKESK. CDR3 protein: CASSQWEPGLNEAFF. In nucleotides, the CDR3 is TGTGCCAGCAGCCAATGGGAACCGGGACTCAACGAAGCTTTCTTT. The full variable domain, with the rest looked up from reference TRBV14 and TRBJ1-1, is EAGVTQFPSHSVIEKGQTVTLRCDPISGHDNLYWYRRVMGKEIKFLLHFVKESKQDESGMPNNRFLAERTGGTYSTLKVQPAELEDSGVYFCASSQWEPGLNEAFFGQGTRLTVV.

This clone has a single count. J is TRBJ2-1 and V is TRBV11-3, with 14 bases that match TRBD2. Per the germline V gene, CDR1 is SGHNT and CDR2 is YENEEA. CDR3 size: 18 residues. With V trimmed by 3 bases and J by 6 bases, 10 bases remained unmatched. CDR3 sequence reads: CASSLDGGLAGAGNEQFF. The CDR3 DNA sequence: TGTGCCAGCAGCTTGGATGGGGGACTAGCGGGAGCCGGCAATGAGCAGTTCTTC.

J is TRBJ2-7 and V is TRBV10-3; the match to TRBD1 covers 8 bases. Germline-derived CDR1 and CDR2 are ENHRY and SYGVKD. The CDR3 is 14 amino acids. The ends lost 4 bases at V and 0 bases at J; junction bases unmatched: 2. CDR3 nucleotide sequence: TGTGCCATCAGTGGGACAGGGAGCTCCTACGAGCAGTACGTC. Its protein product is CAISGTGSSYEQYV.

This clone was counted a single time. CDR3 protein: CASSEAGGSNV. DNA for the CDR3: TGTGCCAGCAGTGAAGCCGGAGGAAGTAACGTC. V gene TRBV6-1 combines with J gene TRBJ2-7, with D maybe TRBD2 (5 bases). The CDR3 has 11 amino acids. Germline assignment: CDR1 MNHNS and CDR2 SASEGT.

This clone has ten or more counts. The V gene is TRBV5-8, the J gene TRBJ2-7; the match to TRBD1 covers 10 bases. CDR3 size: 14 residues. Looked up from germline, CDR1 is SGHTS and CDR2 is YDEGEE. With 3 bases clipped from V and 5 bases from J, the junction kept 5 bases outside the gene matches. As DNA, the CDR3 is TGTGCCAGCAGCTGGGGACAGGGGCGGCACGAGCAGTACGTC. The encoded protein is CASSWGQGRHEQYV.

The CDR3 DNA is TGCGCCAGCAGCCAAGATCGGTTGTGGACTACTGAAGCTTTCTTT. Amino acids: CASSQDRLWTTEAFF. This rearrangement joins TRBV4-3 to TRBJ1-1, with D unclear. The CDR3 runs 15 residues. The germline V gene encodes CDR1 LGHNA and CDR2 YSLEER. Trimming cost V 0 bases and J 5 bases, with 13 bases left between them.

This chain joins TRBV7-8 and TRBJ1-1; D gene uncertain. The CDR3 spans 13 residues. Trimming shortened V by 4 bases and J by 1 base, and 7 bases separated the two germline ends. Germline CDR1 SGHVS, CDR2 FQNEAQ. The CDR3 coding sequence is TGTGCCAGCAGCTCGTACTGGAACACTGAAGCTTTCTTT. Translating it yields CASSSYWNTEAFF.

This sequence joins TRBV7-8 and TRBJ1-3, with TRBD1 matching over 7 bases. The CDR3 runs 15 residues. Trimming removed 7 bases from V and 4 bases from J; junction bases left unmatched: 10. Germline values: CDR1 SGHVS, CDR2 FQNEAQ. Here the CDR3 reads CASNPTGVKGNTIYF. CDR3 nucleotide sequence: TGTGCCAGCAACCCCACAGGGGTTAAGGGAAACACCATATATTTT.

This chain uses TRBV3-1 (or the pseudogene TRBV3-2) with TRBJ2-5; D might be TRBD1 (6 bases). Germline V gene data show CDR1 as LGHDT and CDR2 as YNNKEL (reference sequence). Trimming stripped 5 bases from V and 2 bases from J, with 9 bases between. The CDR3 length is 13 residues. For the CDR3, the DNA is TGTGCCAGCAGCGCGGACAGACAAGAGACCCAGTACTTC. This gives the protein CASSADRQETQYF.

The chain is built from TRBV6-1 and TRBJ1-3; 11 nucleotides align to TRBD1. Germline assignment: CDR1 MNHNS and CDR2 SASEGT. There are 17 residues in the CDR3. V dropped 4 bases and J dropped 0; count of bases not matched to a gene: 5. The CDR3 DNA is TGTGCCAGCAGTGGGCGGACAGGGGGCCGCTCTGGAAACACCATATATTTT. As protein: CASSGRTGGRSGNTIYF.

CDR3 DNA: TGTGCCAGCAGTTTTTCAGGGGGCAATCAGCCCCAGCATTTT. It yields the protein CASSFSGGNQPQHF. The chain carries TRBV27 and TRBJ1-5; possible D gene TRBD1, 6 bases. V was pared by 3 bases and J by 2 bases, with 8 bases between. The CDR3 covers 14 residues. Germline CDR1 MNHEY, CDR2 SMNVEV (reference sequence).

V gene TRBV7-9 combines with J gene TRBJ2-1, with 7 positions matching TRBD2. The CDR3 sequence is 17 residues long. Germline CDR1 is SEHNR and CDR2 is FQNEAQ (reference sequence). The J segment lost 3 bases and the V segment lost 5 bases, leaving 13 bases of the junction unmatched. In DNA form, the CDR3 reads TGTGCCAGCAGCCGGACGGGGCTGCGGGAGTTCTACAATGAGCAGTTCTTC. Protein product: CASSRTGLREFYNEQFF.

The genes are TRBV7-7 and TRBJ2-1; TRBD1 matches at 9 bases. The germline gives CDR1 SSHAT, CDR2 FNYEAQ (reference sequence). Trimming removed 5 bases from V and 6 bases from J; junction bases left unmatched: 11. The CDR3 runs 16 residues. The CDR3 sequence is CASSRSPGTGSNEQFF. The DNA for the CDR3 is TGTGCCAGCAGCCGCTCTCCCGGGACAGGGTCCAATGAGCAGTTCTTC.

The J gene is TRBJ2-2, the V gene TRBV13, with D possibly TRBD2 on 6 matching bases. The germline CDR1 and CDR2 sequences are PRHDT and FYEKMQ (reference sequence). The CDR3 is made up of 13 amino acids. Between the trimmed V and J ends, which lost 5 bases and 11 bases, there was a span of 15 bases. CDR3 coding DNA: TGTGCCAGCAGCCACGACTCGGGACTTGAGCTGTTTTTT. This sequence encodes CASSHDSGLELFF.

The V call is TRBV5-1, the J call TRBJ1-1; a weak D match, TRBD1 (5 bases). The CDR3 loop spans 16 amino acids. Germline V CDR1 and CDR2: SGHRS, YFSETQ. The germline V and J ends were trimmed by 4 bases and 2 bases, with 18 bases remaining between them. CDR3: CASSPKVQVGNTEAFF. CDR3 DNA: TGCGCCAGCAGCCCCAAAGTACAGGTAGGAAACACTGAAGCTTTCTTT.

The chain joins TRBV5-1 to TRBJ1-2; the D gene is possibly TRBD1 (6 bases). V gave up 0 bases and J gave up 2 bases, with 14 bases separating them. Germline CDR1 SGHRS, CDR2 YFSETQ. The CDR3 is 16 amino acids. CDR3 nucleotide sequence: TGCGCCAGCAGCTTGGGTACAGGGTTAGGCAACTATGGCTACACCTTC. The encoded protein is CASSLGTGLGNYGYTF.

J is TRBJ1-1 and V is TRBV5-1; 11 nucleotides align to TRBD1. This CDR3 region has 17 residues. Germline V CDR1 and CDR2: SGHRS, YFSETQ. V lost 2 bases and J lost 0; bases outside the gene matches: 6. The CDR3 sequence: CASSFDGTGGMNTEAFF. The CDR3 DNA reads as TGCGCCAGCAGCTTTGATGGGACAGGGGGTATGAACACTGAAGCTTTCTTT.

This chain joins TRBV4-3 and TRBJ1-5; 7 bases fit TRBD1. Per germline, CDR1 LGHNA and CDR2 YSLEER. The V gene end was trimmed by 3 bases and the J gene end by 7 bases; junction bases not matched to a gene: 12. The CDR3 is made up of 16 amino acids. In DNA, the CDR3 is TGCGCCAGCAGCCAGTACGTTACAGGGGTTATACAGCCCCAGCATTTT. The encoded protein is CASSQYVTGVIQPQHF.

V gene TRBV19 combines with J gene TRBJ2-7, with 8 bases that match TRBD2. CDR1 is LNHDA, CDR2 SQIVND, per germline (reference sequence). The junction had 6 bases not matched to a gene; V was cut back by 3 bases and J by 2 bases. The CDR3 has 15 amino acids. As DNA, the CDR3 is TGTGCCAGTAGTATGCCGGGGGGGGCCCCCTACGAGCAGTACGTC. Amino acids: CASSMPGGAPYEQYV.

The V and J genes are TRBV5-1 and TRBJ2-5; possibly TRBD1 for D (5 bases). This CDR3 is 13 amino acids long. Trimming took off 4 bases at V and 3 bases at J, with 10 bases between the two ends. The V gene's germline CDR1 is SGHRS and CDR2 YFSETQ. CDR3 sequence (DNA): TGCGCCAGCAGCCGAGACAGCGAAGAGACCCAGTACTTC. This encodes CASSRDSEETQYF.

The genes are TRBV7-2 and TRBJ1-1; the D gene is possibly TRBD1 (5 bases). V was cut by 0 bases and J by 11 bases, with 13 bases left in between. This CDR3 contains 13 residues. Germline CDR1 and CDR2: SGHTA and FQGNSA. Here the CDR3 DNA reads TGTGCCAGCAGCTTAGCGTGGCAGGGCATGGCTTTCTTT. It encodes CASSLAWQGMAFF.